This T cell receptor beta chain stems from a study of PD-1 blockade in classical Hodgkin lymphoma. Study overall: Patients were treated with nivolumab at 3 mg/kg, and this was given intravenously every 2 weeks. Study observations and caveats: Some patients began nivolumab under 1 year after ASCT. These patients were excluded from later analyses. The diversity seen at baseline in complete responders resembled that of newly diagnosed patients.

Repertoires were generated with immunoSEQ multiplex PCR, while TCRdb's copy carries only in-frame clones and drops some. The sample holds 40,000 or so clones; about 86% are singletons and the top ten take around 5%. Relapse after autologous stem cell transplantation occurred in every patient, and brentuximab vedotin exposure varied. Best response was recorded as complete response, partial response or progressive disease. The CDR3 spans 14 residues. The J segment lost 6 bases and the V segment lost 6 bases, leaving 8 bases of the junction unmatched. Germline CDR1 reads LNHDA; CDR2 reads SQIVND (reference sequence). As regards this clone: Antigen: not known.

The sequenced sample was peripheral blood mononuclear cells (PBMCs), obtained before the second cycle of nivolumab. The chain uses TRBV19 and TRBJ2-3; 8 nucleotides agree with TRBD2. This clonotype originated in a human donor with classical Hodgkin lymphoma. As DNA, the CDR3 is TGTGCCAGTAGCCCGGGGGGGCTAGGGGATACGCAGTATTTT. Its protein is CASSPGGLGDTQYF.